The 9 T cell receptor beta chains below all came from one sample that was sequenced in a study of cytomegalovirus exposure and HLA in healthy donors. PCR used 60 Vbeta primers and 13 Jbeta primers. The table came from immunoSEQ multiplex PCR; TCRdb's copy has only in-frame clones and leaves some out. The sample comprises 160,000 or so clones, around 73% of which are singletons, and around 1.4% rests with the top ten. Sequencing used PBMCs. These receptors originate from a male donor in good health and CMV-seronegative.

V and J are TRBV5-4 and TRBJ2-3, with 15 bases fitting TRBD2. The ends lost 4 bases at V and 6 bases at J; junction bases unmatched: 6. The CDR3 runs to 16 residues. The germline gives CDR1 SGHNT, CDR2 YYREEE (reference sequence). The DNA for the CDR3 is TGTGCCAGCAGCGGGAGGACTAGCGGGAGGGCGGATACGCAGTATTTT. Translation gives CASSGRTSGRADTQYF.

The gene calls are TRBV25-1 and TRBJ1-2, with 8 bases that match TRBD1. Losses at the gene ends were 7 bases for V and 14 bases for J; bases not matched to a gene: 12. The V gene's germline CDR1 is MGHDK and CDR2 SYGVNS. This CDR3 spans 12 amino acids. CDR3 nucleotides: TGTGCCAGCACTCGACCGGGACAGGTTCTTACCTTC. Translation gives CASTRPGQVLTF.

The rearrangement joins TRBV10-3 to TRBJ1-2; TRBD1 might be the D (6 bases). The CDR3 is made up of 16 amino acids. The germline gives CDR1 ENHRY, CDR2 SYGVKD. The V and J ends lost 5 bases and 3 bases respectively, with 19 bases between them. The CDR3 reads CAISMDKGVLDYGYTF. In DNA form, the CDR3 reads TGTGCCATCAGTATGGACAAGGGGGTTCTAGACTATGGCTACACCTTC.

This chain uses TRBV7-9 with TRBJ2-7; D gene unclear. V lost 4 bases and J lost 0, with 10 bases in between. There are 14 residues in the CDR3. Germline CDR1 and CDR2: SEHNR and FQNEAQ (reference sequence). CDR3 bases: TGTGCCAGCAGCTCGTCCCTAAACTCCTACGAGCAGTACTTC. Translated: CASSSSLNSYEQYF.

CDR3 coding DNA: TGTGCCAGCAGTTTATTCGACAGAGAAAAACTGTTTTTT. Translated: CASSLFDREKLFF. The genes are TRBV27 and TRBJ1-4; D might be TRBD1 (5 bases). Germline-derived CDR1 and CDR2 are MNHEY and SMNVEV (reference sequence). Trimming pared 1 base from V and 8 bases from J, leaving 8 bases between. The CDR3 contains 13 residues.

The chain employs TRBV7-9 and TRBJ1-5, with 8 bases identical to TRBD1. Per germline, CDR1 SEHNR and CDR2 FQNEAQ (reference sequence). CDR3 length: 15 amino acids. The ends lost 5 bases at V and 2 bases at J; junction bases unmatched: 5. The CDR3 spells CASSPQGAGNQPQHF. The CDR3 nucleotides are TGTGCCAGCAGCCCCCAGGGGGCTGGCAATCAGCCCCAGCATTTT.

The gene calls are TRBV7-9 and TRBJ1-2, with D possibly matching TRBD1 (5 bases). Deletions cut 5 bases from V and 2 bases from J, with 15 bases between. Germline assignment: CDR1 SEHNR and CDR2 FQNEAQ (reference sequence). The CDR3 sequence is 15 residues long. The CDR3 DNA reads as TGTGCCAGCAGCCGGGGGGGGACTCTGAACTATGGCTACACCTTC. This gives the protein CASSRGGTLNYGYTF.

The V and J genes are TRBV5-4 and TRBJ2-2, with D perhaps matching TRBD2 (6 bases). The germline V gene has CDR1 SGHNT and CDR2 YYREEE (reference sequence). Trimming removed 1 base at V and 2 bases at J, with 9 bases between. This CDR3 has 15 residues. Here the CDR3 DNA reads TGTGCCAGCAGCTTGACGGGGGTCAACACCGGGGAGCTGTTTTTT. This encodes CASSLTGVNTGELFF.

V and J are TRBV23-1 and TRBJ1-5; D may be TRBD1 (5 bases). TRBV23-1 is classed as an ORF, of uncertain function. The CDR3 consists of 14 residues. The germline V and J ends were trimmed by 6 bases and 3 bases, with 12 bases remaining between them. The CDR3 sequence: CASRPDRANQPQHF. The CDR3 bases are TGCGCCAGCAGACCCGACAGAGCCAATCAGCCCCAGCATTTT.